What follows are 12 T cell receptor beta chains derived from one specimen sequenced in a study of shared clonotypes between healthy human individuals. Generated by immunoSEQ multiplex PCR, the TCRdb table keeps only in-frame clones and is missing some. The data contain around 2,000,000 clones, 95% of them singletons. Sequences were obtained from naive CD4+ T cells sorted from blood. The subset here: CD45RA+ positively selected. Source of these receptors: a man younger than 35 in good health.

The chain combines TRBV2 with TRBJ2-7; D gene unclear. CDR3 length equals 14 residues. V shed 6 bases and J shed 5 bases, with 17 bases lying between them. Per germline, CDR1 SNHLY and CDR2 FYNNEI. CDR3 in DNA: TGTGCCAGCAGAGCGTTTGGGGTACCCCACGAGCAGTACTTC. Translated: CASRAFGVPHEQYF.

CDR3 residues: CATARHNSPLHF. CDR3 nucleotides: TGTGCCACCGCGAGGCATAATTCACCCCTCCACTTT. The J gene is TRBJ1-6, the V gene TRBV19; no clear D. Trimming removed 10 bases at V and 5 bases at J, with 9 bases between. The CDR3 is 12 amino acids. Germline-derived CDR1 and CDR2 are LNHDA and SQIVND (reference sequence).

This chain links TRBV11-2 with TRBJ1-1; D is uncertain. This CDR3 has 12 amino acids. Trimming left V 8 bases short and J 2 bases short, with 9 bases between. CDR1 and CDR2 from the germline V gene are SGHAT and FQNNGV. The CDR3 region is CASSTGNTEAFF. CDR3 coding DNA: TGTGCCAGCTCCACCGGAAACACTGAAGCTTTCTTT.

The V gene is TRBV4-3, the J gene TRBJ2-1, with D perhaps matching TRBD2 (5 bases). The germline CDR1 and CDR2 sequences are LGHNA and YSLEER. This CDR3 is 13 amino acids long. Deletions cut 1 base from V and 8 bases from J, with 9 bases between. The CDR3 is CASSQVRGYEQFF. Here the CDR3 DNA reads TGCGCCAGCAGCCAAGTTCGGGGTTATGAGCAGTTCTTC.

This chain links TRBV6-6 with TRBJ1-2; no reliable D call. The CDR3 extends over 14 amino acids. V gave up 2 bases and J gave up 6 bases, with 13 bases separating them. Germline V gene lookup returns CDR1 MNHNY and CDR2 SVGAGI (reference sequence). Here the CDR3 reads CASSYPQGINGYTF. DNA for the CDR3: TGTGCCAGCAGTTACCCTCAAGGAATCAATGGCTACACCTTC.

To note about this clone: Other DNA sequences of this sample code for an identical CDR3. The chain links TRBV5-1 to TRBJ2-1, with 8 nucleotides matching TRBD2. Germline loops: CDR1 SGHRS, CDR2 YFSETQ. This CDR3 is built from 14 residues. With V trimmed by 0 bases and J by 7 bases, 3 bases remained unmatched. The CDR3 sequence: CASSLGGTSNEQFF. CDR3 DNA sequence: TGCGCCAGCAGCTTGGGTGGGACTAGTAATGAGCAGTTCTTC.

CDR3 residues: CASSPSRTGGGSPLHF. The CDR3 region has the DNA TGTGCCAGCAGTCCCTCCCGGACAGGGGGCGGTTCACCCCTCCACTTT. This chain uses TRBV27 with TRBJ1-6; 11 nucleotides match TRBD1. CDR1 and CDR2 from the germline V gene are MNHEY and SMNVEV (reference sequence). The CDR3 is 16 residues long. J lost 9 bases, V lost 5 bases, and 9 bases had no gene match.

This rearrangement joins TRBV9 to TRBJ2-4; D might be TRBD2 (5 bases). V was shortened by 2 bases and J by 3 bases, with 9 bases between the two germline ends. The CDR3 runs 14 residues. Germline V lookup: CDR1 SGDLS, CDR2 YYNGEE. In nucleotides, the CDR3 is TGTGCCAGCAGCGTCCGGGATAACAAAAACATTCAGTACTTC. Translated, it gives CASSVRDNKNIQYF.

The chain has TRBV28 and TRBJ1-2; D call uncertain. V gave up 4 bases and J gave up 0 bases, with 9 bases separating them. The CDR3 length is 14 residues. The germline V gene encodes CDR1 MDHEN and CDR2 SYDVKM. The CDR3 DNA reads as TGTGCCAGCAGTTCGCGATGGGCTAACTATGGCTACACCTTC. Translating gives CASSSRWANYGYTF.

V usage is TRBV30 and J usage is TRBJ2-5; 7 bases fit TRBD2. Germline V gene lookup returns CDR1 GTSNPN and CDR2 SVGIG (reference sequence). The J segment lost 5 bases and the V segment lost 4 bases, leaving 7 bases of the junction unmatched. CDR3 size: 13 residues. The CDR3: CAWTSRERETQYF. For the CDR3, the DNA is TGTGCCTGGACATCGCGGGAGAGGGAGACCCAGTACTTC.

The rearrangement uses TRBV6-1 and TRBJ2-1, with TRBD1 matching over 7 bases. The length of the CDR3 is 13 residues. The V and J ends lost 7 bases and 4 bases, in that order; junction bases with no gene match: 4. Germline V gene data show CDR1 as MNHNS and CDR2 as SASEGT. The CDR3 region is CASIPGQYNEQFF. CDR3 coding DNA: TGTGCCAGCATCCCGGGACAGTACAATGAGCAGTTCTTC.

J is TRBJ1-2 and V is TRBV6-6; 9 bases are a match to TRBD1. The V segment lost 1 base and the J segment 8 bases; nucleotides outside the gene matches: 2. Per germline, CDR1 MNHNY and CDR2 SVGAGI (reference sequence). The CDR3 has 13 amino acids. The CDR3 DNA is TGTGCCAGCAGTTACTATACAGGGGGCGGCTACACCTTC. It specifies CASSYYTGGGYTF.